This T cell receptor beta chain was recorded in a study of T-cell memory formation after mild COVID-19. Findings and limits, study-wide: Unconfirmed was the SARS-CoV-2 specificity of second-wave clones that peaked on day 37. From day 15 to 85, contracting clones were balanced between CD4 and CD8, whereas later expanders leaned toward CD4+.

TCRdb reprocessed the 5' RACE reads with MiXCR, giving one entry per CDR3 protein. The data show hundreds of thousands of distinct CDR3 sequences, roughly 8% seen once. For this clonotype: Antigen unknown.

The receptor was derived from a man between 18 and 29 years old who had mild COVID-19 (a few samples of this study predate the infection). Cell type and time point are not known. Sequenced input: PBMCs or a T cell subset sorted from them (not recorded which).

The CDR3 bases are TGTGCCAGCAGCTCAAGACAGGTCTACTACACCTTC. Translation gives CASSSRQVYYTF. This chain uses TRBV5-6 with TRBJ1-2; possible D gene TRBD1, 6 bases. V was pared by 3 bases and J by 10 bases, with 13 bases between. The CDR3 extends over 12 amino acids. Germline CDR1 reads SGHDT; CDR2 reads YYEEEE.